The clone carrying this TCR beta chain has ten or more counts. The sample comes from a study of T cells in Graves' hyperthyroidism and ophthalmopathy. Study as a whole: Once the initial diagnosis was made, peripheral blood was obtained before any treatment.

Trimming took off 8 bases at V and 6 bases at J, with 19 bases between the two ends. The length of the CDR3 is 14 residues. TCR beta CDR3 regions were amplified from RNA transcripts. RT-PCR in the first round (using the HTBI primer set) targeted the TCR CDR3. One entry per CDR3 protein, called by TCRdb with MiXCR from the multiplex PCR reads. The sample shows roughly 740,000 distinct CDR3 sequences, about a sixth of them seen only once. An absence of ophthalmopathy progression within 18 months meant stable Graves' hyperthyroidism. Patients between 18 and 65 years old had hyperthyroidism, newly diagnosed and lasting under 2 months. Exclusion criteria comprised uncontrolled infection, other autoimmune disease, pregnancy or lactation.

The source material was blood. This TCR came from a man younger than 35 with Graves' hyperthyroidism. The rearrangement links TRBV12-3 or TRBV12-4 to TRBJ1-1; tentatively, D is TRBD1 (6 bases). The CDR3 region is CASVRGTRSSEAFF. Written as DNA, the CDR3 is TGTGCCAGCGTGAGGGGGACCCGCTCCTCTGAAGCTTTCTTT.